The sequence of this T cell receptor (beta chain) was determined in a study of blood T cell repertoires in COVID-19. Study-level background: Samples taken during acute and convalescent COVID-19 were collected in the United States, Italy and Spain. T cells, B-cell-depleted T cells, or PBMCs provided the cDNA or gDNA that served as material.

As processed by the authors: It was from reference gene primer amplification that nucleated cell counts were estimated. Generated by immunoSEQ multiplex PCR, the TCRdb table keeps only in-frame clones and is missing some. The V and J calls and clone size were taken over from that table, and D and trimming were inferred from the DNA. The table lists about 170,000 clones, 60% to 85% of them singletons. V lost 2 bases and J 9 bases, leaving 19 bases between the germline ends. Germline loops: CDR1 MNHEY, CDR2 SVGAGI. The CDR3 totals 16 residues. The sample was peripheral blood. This clonotype originated in a man aged 70 or older with acute or convalescent COVID-19. The chain uses TRBV6-5 and TRBJ2-2; D is possibly TRBD2 (6 bases). The CDR3: CASSYLGGVIDRELFF. The CDR3 nucleotides are TGTGCCAGCAGTTACCTTGGAGGGGTAATCGACCGGGAGCTGTTTTTT.